The clone carrying this TCR beta chain was seen at least ten times. Its antigen is unidentified. V was cut by 0 bases and J by 0 bases, with 9 bases left in between. CDR1 MNHNS and CDR2 SASEGT come from the germline V gene. The CDR3 is 16 residues long. Specified time point: newly diagnosed GD, antithyroid drugs for less than 3 months. PBMC-extracted RNA yielded the TCR library. These data belong to a study of regulatory T cells in long-lasting Graves disease. Study results and limitations: TCR diversity was lower in persistent than newly diagnosed Graves' disease.

Combining iRepertoire HTBI primers with Arm-PCR of CDR3 regions, the authors built TCR beta libraries. In the original workflow: Throughout the samples, researchers identified 60 to 70 TRBV and approximately 15 TRBJ segments. Each CDR3 protein gets one entry after TCRdb re-called the multiplex PCR reads with MiXCR. The V and J calls and clone size are TCRdb's, not the authors'. This sample yields about 360,000 distinct CDR3 sequences, of which about 16% are seen a single time; 20% belongs to the top ten. This sample was also put to use in a study of T cells in Graves' hyperthyroidism and ophthalmopathy. That paper states: Prediction of ophthalmopathy progression came a median 6.5 months pre-onset.

The origin of this receptor is a woman in her late teens or twenties with Graves disease. This specimen was peripheral blood mononuclear cells (PBMCs), taken at new diagnosis, from a patient treated with antithyroid drugs. V and J are TRBV6-1 and TRBJ1-5; possible D gene TRBD1, 5 bases. The CDR3 sequence: CASSEASGVSNQPQHF. The CDR3 DNA reads TGTGCCAGCAGTGAAGCATCGGGGGTTAGCAATCAGCCCCAGCATTTT.